Presented here are 17 T cell receptor beta chains from one specimen sequenced in a study of patients and donors after allogeneic stem cell transplantation. TCRdb used MiXCR to reprocess the RT-PCR reads, holding one entry per CDR3 protein. The data hold 150,000 to 200,000 distinct CDR3 sequences, with less than 45% observed a single time. Sequencing input: blood, either unsorted or a sorted T cell fraction (not recorded which). These TCRs come from a human donor who was either an allogeneic HSCT recipient or a stem cell or donor lymphocyte infusion donor (not recorded which). It is not recorded whose cells these are; they may come from a transplant donor.

This chain joins TRBV12-3 or TRBV12-4 and TRBJ1-2; D might be TRBD1 (5 bases). CDR3 length equals 14 residues. Trimming shortened V by 3 bases and J by 3 bases, and 11 bases separated the two germline ends. The CDR3 nucleotides are TGTGCCAGCAGTTTGGCCAGGGTCGACTATGGCTACACCTTC. Residues: CASSLARVDYGYTF.

This clonotype was seen a handful of times. The chain recombines TRBV4-3 with TRBJ1-3, with D hard to call. The CDR3 length is 12 residues. CDR1 and CDR2 (germline): LGHNA, YSLEER. Trimming stripped 3 bases from V and 9 bases from J, with 9 bases between. The CDR3 bases are TGCGCCAGCAGCCACCTCGGCGCCACCATATATTTT. Its protein is CASSHLGATIYF.

The CDR3: CASSVLTKTTHEQFF. The CDR3 DNA reads as TGTGCCAGCAGCGTTTTGACAAAGACTACCCATGAGCAGTTCTTC. The chain is built from TRBV9 and TRBJ2-1; D might be TRBD2 (5 bases). Trimming left V 2 bases short and J 8 bases short, with 17 bases between. Germline CDR1 SGDLS, CDR2 YYNGEE. The CDR3 length is 15 residues.

The chain uses TRBV25-1 and TRBJ2-1, with 10 bases matching TRBD1. Germline lookup yields CDR1 MGHDK and CDR2 SYGVNS. With 8 bases clipped from V and 7 bases from J, the junction kept 8 bases outside the gene matches. CDR3 size: 14 residues. The DNA for the CDR3 is TGTGCCAGCGACGGGACAGGGGAAGGAAATGAGCAGTTCTTC. Protein product: CASDGTGEGNEQFF.

CDR3 loop: CASSLVGGAGNYGYTF. Here the CDR3 DNA reads TGTGCCAGCAGCTTAGTAGGGGGCGCGGGTAACTATGGCTACACCTTC. The J gene is TRBJ1-2, the V gene TRBV7-6; 7 bases are shared with TRBD1. Trimming cost V 1 base and J 1 base; bases outside gene matches: 6. The CDR3 length is 16 residues. The germline V gene encodes CDR1 SGHVS and CDR2 FNYEAQ. The full variable domain, rest sourced from reference TRBV7-6 and TRBJ1-2, is GAGVSQSPRYKVTKRGQDVALRCDPISGHVSLYWYRQALGQGPEFLTYFNYEAQQDKSGLPNDRFSAERPEGSISTLTIQRTEQRDSAMYRCASSLVGGAGNYGYTFGSGTRLTVV.

V and J are TRBV29-1 and TRBJ2-7; D call uncertain. V lost 6 bases to trimming and J lost 1 base, with 16 bases between them. The CDR3 runs 14 residues. Germline values: CDR1 SQVTM, CDR2 ANQGSEA. The CDR3 loop is CSVLLIASSYEQYF. The CDR3 DNA follows: TGCAGCGTCTTATTGATAGCATCGTCCTACGAGCAGTACTTC.

The J gene is TRBJ1-1, the V gene TRBV21-1. TRBV21-1 is deemed a pseudogene. The CDR3 consists of 12 residues. DNA of the CDR3: TGTGCCAGCCCGAAGGAGAACACTGAAGCTTTCTTT. Translation gives CASPKENTEAFF.

The rearrangement joins TRBV5-1 to TRBJ2-1; 7 nucleotides align to TRBD1. V lost 2 bases and J lost 2; bases outside the gene matches: 10. CDR1 and CDR2 (germline): SGHRS, YFSETQ. CDR3 length equals 17 residues. CDR3 amino acids: CASSFSGTAFAYNEQFF. Written as DNA, the CDR3 is TGCGCCAGCAGCTTCTCCGGGACAGCGTTCGCCTACAATGAGCAGTTCTTC.

This chain joins TRBV7-3 and TRBJ1-1; D may be TRBD1 (6 bases). Trimming removed 5 bases at V and 3 bases at J, with 16 bases between. This CDR3 region has 15 residues. The germline V gene encodes CDR1 SGHTA and CDR2 FQGTGA. The DNA of the CDR3 is TGTGCCAGCAGCCCTCTACAGGGTTTGGACACTGAAGCTTTCTTT. The encoded protein is CASSPLQGLDTEAFF.

V and J are TRBV27 and TRBJ2-3; D call uncertain. This CDR3 spans 13 amino acids. Germline lookup yields CDR1 MNHEY and CDR2 SMNVEV (reference sequence). The V gene lost 5 bases and the J gene lost 0 bases, with 6 bases spanning the gap. The CDR3 region has the DNA TGTGCCAGCAGTATCACTAGCACAGATACGCAGTATTTT. Amino acid sequence: CASSITSTDTQYF.

CDR3 DNA sequence: TGTGCCAGCAGTCTGCGTATGGGGGGGAGTAATTCACCCCTCCACTTT. Amino acids: CASSLRMGGSNSPLHF. The chain combines TRBV27 with TRBJ1-6; D is perhaps TRBD1 (5 bases). With 5 bases removed from V and 6 bases from J, the gap between germline ends came to 17 bases. CDR1 is MNHEY and CDR2 is SMNVEV in the germline V gene (reference sequence). The CDR3 is 16 residues long.

The gene calls are TRBV12-3 or TRBV12-4 and TRBJ1-1, with D perhaps TRBD1 (5 bases). V shed 1 base and J shed 6 bases, with 9 bases lying between them. The CDR3 sequence is 13 residues long. The chain's CDR3 is CASSLEGRAEAFF. The DNA for the CDR3 is TGTGCCAGCAGTTTAGAGGGGCGGGCTGAAGCTTTCTTT.

The chain carries TRBV12-3 or TRBV12-4 and TRBJ2-3, with TRBD2 matching over 10 bases. This CDR3 is 17 amino acids long. The junction had 10 bases not matched to a gene; V was cut back by 6 bases and J by 1 base. The CDR3 DNA is TGTGCCAGCAGCCTAGGGACTAGCGTCTATGGCACAGATACGCAGTATTTT. Amino acids: CASSLGTSVYGTDTQYF.

J is TRBJ1-6 and V is TRBV7-8, with 10 bases matching TRBD1. Germline V gene data show CDR1 as SGHVS and CDR2 as FQNEAQ. The CDR3 spans 13 residues. V was clipped by 5 bases and J by 14 bases; unmatched bases: 6. The CDR3 here is CASSPGQGVTLHF. The CDR3 DNA sequence: TGTGCCAGCAGCCCAGGACAGGGGGTCACCCTCCACTTT. The full variable domain, in which reference TRBV7-8 and TRBJ1-6 provide the parts outside the CDR3, is GAGVSQSPRYKVAKRGQDVALRCDPISGHVSLFWYQQALGQGPEFLTYFQNEAQLDKSGLPSDRFFAERPEGSVSTLKIQRTQQEDSAVYLCASSPGQGVTLHFGNGTRLTVT.

In its sample, this clonotype was seen a few times. The V gene is TRBV6-5, the J gene TRBJ2-3, with D unclear. Trimming pared 3 bases from V and 0 bases from J, leaving 16 bases between. CDR1 is MNHEY and CDR2 is SVGAGI in the germline V gene. The CDR3 runs to 17 residues. The CDR3 protein is CASSYGLGRISTDTQYF. In nucleotides, the CDR3 is TGTGCCAGCAGTTATGGCCTGGGTAGGATCAGCACAGATACGCAGTATTTT.

V usage is TRBV9 and J usage is TRBJ1-1; 12 bases agree with TRBD1. The CDR3 is 15 amino acids. J gave up 5 bases and V 3 bases, and 5 bases lay outside the gene matches. Germline V gene data show CDR1 as SGDLS and CDR2 as YYNGEE. The CDR3 reads CASSGRDRGQTEAFF. CDR3 coding DNA: TGTGCCAGCAGCGGCCGGGACAGGGGGCAGACTGAAGCTTTCTTT.

A few counts support this clonotype. This rearrangement joins TRBV6-6 to TRBJ2-1; D unclear. CDR1 is MNHNY and CDR2 is SVGAGI in the germline V gene (reference sequence). Trimming took 6 bases from V and 5 from J, leaving 14 bases between them. The CDR3 runs 14 residues. The CDR3 here is CASRALSPNNEQFF. The CDR3 region has the DNA TGTGCCAGCAGGGCACTGAGCCCGAACAATGAGCAGTTCTTC.